What follows are 26 T cell receptor beta chains derived from one specimen sequenced in a study of T cell responses to AZD1222 COVID-19 vaccine. Data came from immunoSEQ multiplex PCR; TCRdb stores just in-frame clones and leaves some out. The sample lists about 100,000 clones, 92% seen once, with approximately 1.1% in the top ten. Sequencing used peripheral blood, obtained on day 0 of AZD1222 vaccination. These TCRs come from an adult in good health.

This chain uses TRBV7-2 with TRBJ1-1; the D is unclear. Trimming stripped 6 bases from V and 2 bases from J, with 16 bases between. Germline V gives CDR1 SGHTA, CDR2 FQGNSA. The CDR3 contains 15 residues. The CDR3 is CASSSGGRSNTEAFF. CDR3 in DNA: TGTGCCAGCAGTTCTGGTGGCAGGTCTAACACTGAAGCTTTCTTT. Filled out from reference TRBV7-2 and TRBJ1-1, the complete variable domain reads GAGVSQSPSNKVTEKGKDVELRCDPISGHTALYWYRQSLGQGLEFLIYFQGNSAPDKSGLPSDRFSAERTGGSVSTLTIQRTQQEDSAVYLCASSSGGRSNTEAFFGQGTRLTVV.

This rearrangement joins TRBV27 to TRBJ2-7, with 7 bases that match TRBD2. From germline, CDR1 is MNHEY and CDR2 SMNVEV (reference sequence). The CDR3 is made up of 14 amino acids. J gave up 1 base and V 2 bases, and 2 bases lay outside the gene matches. The CDR3 loop is CASSLLSGSYEQYF. As DNA, the CDR3 is TGTGCCAGCAGTTTACTTAGCGGGTCCTACGAGCAGTACTTC.

This chain connects TRBV29-1 to TRBJ2-3; the match to TRBD2 covers 9 bases. Trimming took 6 bases from V and 0 from J; bases not matched to a gene: 7. Germline V gene sequence: CDR1 SQVTM, CDR2 ANQGSEA. The CDR3 loop spans 15 amino acids. The CDR3 here is CSVSPSGTSTDTQYF. Here the CDR3 DNA reads TGCAGCGTGTCTCCTAGCGGGACTAGCACAGATACGCAGTATTTT.

The chain couples TRBV19 to TRBJ2-7; D is unclear. Germline CDR1 is LNHDA and CDR2 is SQIVND (reference sequence). The CDR3 is 14 residues long. V dropped 6 bases and J dropped 4 bases, with 16 bases sitting between them. The CDR3 loop is CASSPLLMAYEQYF. CDR3 in DNA: TGTGCCAGTAGCCCTTTATTGATGGCGTACGAGCAGTACTTC.

The chain carries TRBV4-1 and TRBJ1-1; no firm D call. The CDR3 extends over 14 amino acids. CDR1 is MGHRA, CDR2 YSYEKL, per germline. Trimming stripped 3 bases from V and 3 bases from J, with 11 bases between. As DNA, the CDR3 is TGCGCCAGCAGCCAGGGCGGTTCGGACACTGAAGCTTTCTTT. It yields the protein CASSQGGSDTEAFF.

This rearrangement joins TRBV19 to TRBJ2-6; the D gene is possibly TRBD2 (5 bases). V was cut by 5 bases and J by 2 bases, with 7 bases left in between. This CDR3 contains 14 residues. CDR1 LNHDA and CDR2 SQIVND come from the germline V gene (reference sequence). The CDR3 bases are TGTGCCAGTAGTCGAGGGACTGGGGCCAACGTCCTGACTTTC. This encodes CASSRGTGANVLTF.

V gene TRBV11-3 combines with J gene TRBJ2-5, with 8 bases matching TRBD1. CDR1 is SGHNT, CDR2 YENEEA, per germline. The CDR3 totals 15 residues. V was clipped by 5 bases and J by 3 bases; unmatched bases: 8. DNA of the CDR3: TGTGCCAGCAGCCACCGACAGGGGTTTGAAGAGACCCAGTACTTC. Residues: CASSHRQGFEETQYF.

This clone appeared a single time. This sequence joins TRBV18 and TRBJ1-2; maybe TRBD1 (5 bases). With 3 bases removed from V and 8 bases from J, the gap between germline ends came to 19 bases. The CDR3 covers 15 residues. Germline V gene lookup returns CDR1 KGHSH and CDR2 LQKENI. The chain's CDR3 is CASSPESQGRGGYTF. The DNA for the CDR3 is TGTGCCAGCTCACCCGAATCCCAGGGACGAGGAGGCTACACCTTC.

The chain is built from TRBV27 and TRBJ1-2; 9 bases align to TRBD1. From germline, CDR1 is MNHEY and CDR2 SMNVEV (reference sequence). This CDR3 has 13 amino acids. With V trimmed by 8 bases and J by 7 bases, 8 bases remained unmatched. CDR3 DNA: TGTGCCAGCCGCGATACAGGGGGCTCTGGCTACACCTTC. Its translation is CASRDTGGSGYTF.

The table lists this clone with a count of one. This rearrangement joins TRBV7-3 to TRBJ2-2, with D possibly matching TRBD1 (5 bases). V was clipped by 5 bases and J by 3 bases, with 16 bases between them. This CDR3 is 16 amino acids long. Germline loops: CDR1 SGHTA, CDR2 FQGTGA. DNA for the CDR3: TGTGCCAGCAGCCCCCAATCCCCAGGGTACACCGGGGAGCTGTTTTTT. Its translation: CASSPQSPGYTGELFF.

V and J are TRBV7-9 and TRBJ2-7, with D possibly TRBD2 on 6 matching bases. The CDR3 covers 17 residues. V lost 1 base and J 5 bases, leaving 21 bases between the germline ends. Germline V gene data show CDR1 as SEHNR and CDR2 as FQNEAQ (reference sequence). The CDR3 DNA follows: TGTGCCAGCAGCTTAGGGTCGTATTTCGGCAGGGAGGACGAGCAGTACTTC. Encoded protein: CASSLGSYFGREDEQYF.

This chain joins TRBV28 and TRBJ2-7; the match to TRBD2 covers 12 bases. The CDR3 spans 16 residues. The germline gives CDR1 MDHEN, CDR2 SYDVKM. The ends lost 6 bases at V and 5 bases at J; junction bases unmatched: 11. CDR3 sequence reads: CASRPPSGRAVNEQYF. CDR3 bases: TGTGCCAGCAGACCACCTAGCGGGAGGGCTGTGAACGAGCAGTACTTC.

This chain connects TRBV7-9 to TRBJ1-2; D remains ambiguous. The length of the CDR3 is 12 residues. Trimming took off 1 base at V and 4 bases at J, with 4 bases between the two ends. Germline V gene lookup returns CDR1 SEHNR and CDR2 FQNEAQ (reference sequence). The CDR3 DNA sequence: TGTGCCAGCAGCTTAGACGGCTATGGCTACACCTTC. Translating it yields CASSLDGYGYTF.

V usage is TRBV3-1 (or the pseudogene TRBV3-2) and J usage is TRBJ1-2, with D possibly TRBD1 on 5 matching bases. Germline CDR1 and CDR2: LGHDT and YNNKEL (reference sequence). Trimming stripped 2 bases from V and 5 bases from J, with 15 bases between. The CDR3 is 15 amino acids. For the CDR3, the DNA is TGTGCCAGCAGCCAAACGGGGGGTTCCGGTTATGGCTACACCTTC. This translates into CASSQTGGSGYGYTF.

The chain recombines TRBV3-1 (or the pseudogene TRBV3-2) with TRBJ2-1, with D possibly TRBD1 on 7 matching bases. The ends were cut back, 3 bases at V and 9 bases at J, with 12 bases in the middle. The CDR3 totals 13 residues. Germline CDR1 is LGHDT and CDR2 is YNNKEL (reference sequence). The CDR3 loop reads CASSHNRGGEQFF. The CDR3 DNA reads TGTGCCAGCAGCCATAACAGGGGAGGTGAGCAGTTCTTC.

The chain carries TRBV28 and TRBJ2-5, with 7 bases aligning to TRBD2. With V trimmed by 2 bases and J by 5 bases, 5 bases remained unmatched. The CDR3 runs to 14 residues. Germline lookup yields CDR1 MDHEN and CDR2 SYDVKM. The DNA of the CDR3 is TGTGCCAGCAGTTTAGCGGGAGCGGATGAGACCCAGTACTTC. Translated: CASSLAGADETQYF.

The V call is TRBV6-6, the J call TRBJ2-7; 10 bases match TRBD1. The CDR3 is made up of 15 amino acids. Germline V lookup: CDR1 MNHNY, CDR2 SVGAGI (reference sequence). The V gene end was trimmed by 2 bases and the J gene end by 4 bases; junction bases not matched to a gene: 5. For the CDR3, the DNA is TGTGCCAGCAGTTACGACGGGACAGGGGCATACGAGCAGTACTTC. Protein product: CASSYDGTGAYEQYF.

The chain links TRBV30 to TRBJ1-2; the D gene is possibly TRBD1 (6 bases). Trimming pared 0 bases from V and 7 bases from J, leaving 18 bases between. Germline-derived CDR1 and CDR2 are GTSNPN and SVGIG (reference sequence). This CDR3 has 15 amino acids. The CDR3 loop is CAWSVTGGPPVGYTF. The CDR3 coding sequence is TGTGCCTGGAGTGTAACCGGGGGGCCCCCGGTTGGCTACACCTTC.

CDR3 amino acids: CATSSAGETQYF. CDR3 DNA sequence: TGTGCCACCAGTTCAGCGGGAGAGACCCAGTACTTC. The chain links TRBV24-1 to TRBJ2-5; a possible D gene is TRBD2 (6 bases). The CDR3 length is 12 residues. V was cut by 6 bases and J by 4 bases, with 8 bases left in between. Germline CDR1 reads KGHDR; CDR2 reads SFDVKD.

V usage is TRBV28 and J usage is TRBJ1-4, with D unclear. Trimming left V 6 bases short and J 0 bases short, with 8 bases between. The CDR3 has 14 amino acids. Germline V gene sequence: CDR1 MDHEN, CDR2 SYDVKM. This chain's CDR3 is CASSSGATNEKLFF. CDR3 DNA sequence: TGTGCCAGCAGCTCTGGAGCAACTAATGAAAAACTGTTTTTT.

V is TRBV2 and J is TRBJ1-2; D uncertain. Germline values: CDR1 SNHLY, CDR2 FYNNEI. This CDR3 region has 12 residues. V gave up 3 bases and J gave up 8 bases, with 10 bases separating them. Written as DNA, the CDR3 is TGTGCCAGCAGTGAGTGGGCTTTGGGCTACACCTTC. Its protein is CASSEWALGYTF.

The V and J genes are TRBV11-2 and TRBJ1-1; TRBD1 is a possible D gene (5 bases). Per the germline V gene, CDR1 is SGHAT and CDR2 is FQNNGV. This CDR3 is built from 14 residues. Trimming took off 1 base at V and 2 bases at J, with 8 bases between the two ends. The CDR3 loop reads CASSLVQGNTEAFF. The DNA for the CDR3 is TGTGCCAGCAGCTTAGTCCAGGGAAACACTGAAGCTTTCTTT.

The V and J genes are TRBV21-1 and TRBJ2-5; the table's TRBD2 call for D was not verified on the DNA. TRBV21-1 is a pseudogene locus. The CDR3 is 19 amino acids. The CDR3, as DNA: TGTGCCAGCAGCACCTGTGGACTAGCGGCAGACCCGTACCAAGAGACCCAGTACTTC. Encoded protein: CASSTCGLAADPYQETQYF.

The chain links TRBV5-1 to TRBJ1-5; D is unresolved. CDR1 and CDR2 (germline): SGHRS, YFSETQ. This CDR3 has 15 residues. With 0 bases removed from V and 3 bases from J, the gap between germline ends came to 10 bases. The CDR3 DNA is TGCGCCAGCAGCTTGGGTGGGGTCGCCAATCAGCCCCAGCATTTT. Protein: CASSLGGVANQPQHF. The full variable domain, rest sourced from reference TRBV5-1 and TRBJ1-5, is KAGVTQTPRYLIKTRGQQVTLSCSPISGHRSVSWYQQTPGQGLQFLFEYFSETQRNKGNFPGRFSGRQFSNSRSEMNVSTLELGDSALYLCASSLGGVANQPQHFGDGTRLSIL.

The genes are TRBV30 and TRBJ2-3; 9 positions match TRBD2. Germline V gene lookup returns CDR1 GTSNPN and CDR2 SVGIG (reference sequence). V trimming: 2 bases; J trimming: 6 bases; junction bases outside the gene matches: 6. CDR3 length: 14 amino acids. CDR3 in amino acids: CAWSSAGGSDTQYF. The CDR3 DNA reads TGTGCCTGGAGTTCAGCGGGGGGATCCGATACGCAGTATTTT.

This clone was picked up a small number of times. The chain carries TRBV24-1 and TRBJ1-6, with TRBD1 matching over 10 bases. CDR1 KGHDR and CDR2 SFDVKD come from the germline V gene. Trimming removed 3 bases from V and 9 bases from J; junction bases left unmatched: 4. The CDR3 contains 15 residues. CDR3 sequence (DNA): TGTGCCACCAGTGATGGGGACAGGGGATCTTCACCCCTCCACTTT. As protein: CATSDGDRGSSPLHF.